This TCR beta chain was recorded in a study of Graves' ophthalmopathy and Graves' hyperthyroidism. About the study: Peripheral blood collection took place at initial diagnosis, before any treatment.

TCR beta CDR3 amplification used RNA transcripts. Scientists carried out first-round RT-PCR using HTBI primers and then a second-round multiplex PCR. TCRdb re-called the multiplex PCR reads with MiXCR, one entry per CDR3 protein. Of approximately 700,000 distinct CDR3 sequences listed, 35% to 50% are singletons. The CDR3 is 15 amino acids. Losses at the gene ends were 1 base for V and 6 bases for J; bases not matched to a gene: 8. CDR1 is SGHAT, CDR2 FQNNGV, per germline. Researchers turned away patients with other autoimmune diseases, uncontrolled infections, pregnancy or lactation. The chain carries TRBV11-2 and TRBJ2-7, with 8 bases lining up with TRBD2. The TCR sequence derives from an adult man with Graves' ophthalmopathy. The sequencing input was peripheral blood. In nucleotides, the CDR3 is TGTGCCAGCAGCTTAGGGAGCGGGAGTTTGGGCGAGCAGTACTTC. Encoded protein: CASSLGSGSLGEQYF. The full variable domain, completed using reference TRBV11-2 and TRBJ2-7, is EAGVAQSPRYKIIEKRQSVAFWCNPISGHATLYWYQQILGQGPKLLIQFQNNGVVDDSQLPKDRFSAERLKGVDSTLKIQPAKLEDSAVYLCASSLGSGSLGEQYFGPGTRLTVT.